This TCR beta chain was recovered during a study of blood T cell repertoires in COVID-19. Whole-study context: Material from acute and convalescent COVID-19 was sourced from the United States, Italy and Spain.

The method was immunoSEQ multiplex PCR; TCRdb's version includes in-frame clones alone and lacks a portion of them. The sample has approximately 100,000 clones, 80% to 95% seen once. Germline-derived CDR1 and CDR2 are KGHSH and LQKENI. The CDR3 is made up of 15 amino acids. V lost 3 bases and J lost 7; bases outside the gene matches: 6. The sequenced sample consisted of peripheral blood. V and J are TRBV18 and TRBJ2-1, with 10 bases that match TRBD2. The TCR sequence derives from a man aged 45-60 years with active COVID-19. The CDR3 bases are TGTGCCAGCTCACCCCGAGCGGGAGGGCCGAATGAGCAGTTCTTC. This gives the protein CASSPRAGGPNEQFF.